This T cell receptor (beta chain) comes out of a study of Graves' ophthalmopathy and Graves' hyperthyroidism. Study-level findings and limits: Most thyroid clonotypes with frequency above 0.001 were detected in blood too.

This clonotype was counted ten times or more. What it binds is not known. Germline CDR1 and CDR2: SGHRS and YFSETQ. The CDR3 length is 15 residues. V was clipped by 4 bases and J by 7 bases, with 17 bases between them. Investigators amplified TCR beta CDR3 regions from RNA transcripts. First-round RT-PCR used HTBI primers; second-round multiplex PCR followed. From the multiplex PCR reads, TCRdb called clonotypes with MiXCR, one entry per CDR3 protein. There are 200,000 to 250,000 distinct CDR3 sequences in the sample; 20% to 25% occur only once, and about 46% lies in the top ten. Sequencing was performed on peripheral blood. The TCR sequence derives from a woman aged 45-60 years with Graves' ophthalmopathy. J is TRBJ2-2 and V is TRBV5-1, with D uncertain. In nucleotides, the CDR3 is TGCGCCAGCAGCCCGCAAACGCATGAAGGCGGGGAGCTGTTTTTT. This translates into CASSPQTHEGGELFF. The whole variable domain, remainder taken from reference TRBV5-1 and TRBJ2-2, is KAGVTQTPRYLIKTRGQQVTLSCSPISGHRSVSWYQQTPGQGLQFLFEYFSETQRNKGNFPGRFSGRQFSNSRSEMNVSTLELGDSALYLCASSPQTHEGGELFFGEGSRLTVL.